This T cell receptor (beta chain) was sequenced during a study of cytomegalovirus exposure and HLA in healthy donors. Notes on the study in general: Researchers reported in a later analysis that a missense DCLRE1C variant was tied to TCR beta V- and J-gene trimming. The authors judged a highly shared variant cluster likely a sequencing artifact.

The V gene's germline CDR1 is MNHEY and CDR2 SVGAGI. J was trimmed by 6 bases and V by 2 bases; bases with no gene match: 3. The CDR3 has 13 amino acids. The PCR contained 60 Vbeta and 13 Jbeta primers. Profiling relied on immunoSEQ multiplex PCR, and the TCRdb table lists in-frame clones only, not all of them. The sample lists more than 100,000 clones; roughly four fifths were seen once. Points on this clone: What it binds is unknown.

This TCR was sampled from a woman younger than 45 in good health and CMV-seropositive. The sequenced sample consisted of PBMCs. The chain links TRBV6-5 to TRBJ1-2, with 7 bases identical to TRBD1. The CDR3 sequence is CASSYRGRDGYTF. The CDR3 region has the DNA TGTGCCAGCAGTTACAGGGGGCGGGATGGCTACACCTTC.